The sequence of this TCR beta chain was determined in a study of pediatric ulcerative colitis. Study as a whole: Most patients had pancolitis, and two had left-sided colitis. Findings and caveats of the study: Clonal expansions reduced rectal repertoire diversity in acute severe colitis. No controls had the two rectal clonotypes shared by ulcerative colitis patients.

The ends were cut back, 4 bases at V and 4 bases at J, with 15 bases in the middle. Germline lookup yields CDR1 SGHNT and CDR2 YYREEE (reference sequence). CDR3 length equals 15 residues. Profiling relied on immunoSEQ multiplex PCR, and the TCRdb table lists in-frame clones only, not all of them. The profile shows about 36,000 clones, around four fifths of them singletons. Comments on this clone: The antigen remains unidentified.

This receptor was identified in a girl under 18 with moderate ulcerative colitis. Material for sequencing was blood. The chain joins TRBV5-4 to TRBJ2-1, with D possibly being TRBD1 (6 bases). The CDR3 DNA sequence: TGTGCCAGCAGCCAAAGGACAGCTACTTACAATGAGCAGTTCTTC. This encodes CASSQRTATYNEQFF.